The present entry profiles one TCR beta chain with its context. What it binds is unknown. TCRdb's copy holds only in-frame clones and misses some; the assay was immunoSEQ multiplex PCR. The table lists just under 10,000 clones, roughly two thirds of them singletons. The data belong to a study of CD4+ T cells in melanoma. The CDR3 extends over 13 amino acids. V shed 5 bases, J shed 4 bases, and the junction held 2 bases outside the gene matches. Germline V gives CDR1 SGHVS, CDR2 FNYEAQ. Study-wide results and limits: Reportedly, melanoma neoantigen-specific CD4+ T cells showed varied differentiation states. A reported correlation linked neoantigen-specific CD4+ T cells to CD8+, macrophage and B cell function.

The receptor's source is a human donor with melanoma. The V call is TRBV7-6, the J call TRBJ1-5; 7 bases map to TRBD1. Sample: cells from a culture (not recorded whether cultured in vitro). CDR3 sequence (DNA): TGTGCCAGCAGCACAGGGGTAAATCAGCCCCAGCATTTT. It translates to CASSTGVNQPQHF.